This T cell receptor beta chain was obtained from a study of blood T cell repertoires in COVID-19. Original analysis: The authors estimated nucleated cell counts from reference gene primer amplification. Some clones are missing from TCRdb's copy, which holds only in-frame ones; the method was immunoSEQ multiplex PCR. The V and J calls and clone size are taken from that table; D and trimming were inferred from the DNA. The table records about 230,000 clones, about 87% of them present only once. The CDR3 contains 14 residues. Germline V gene lookup returns CDR1 MNHEY and CDR2 SMNVEV (reference sequence). Trimming removed 5 bases at V and 4 bases at J, with 15 bases between.

This clonotype was sampled from a man younger than 45 with COVID-19, enrolled during active disease. J is TRBJ2-7 and V is TRBV27; D might be TRBD2 (6 bases). Source material: peripheral blood. The CDR3 loop is CASSPTRFGYEQYF. The CDR3 bases are TGTGCCAGCAGTCCGACTAGATTCGGGTACGAGCAGTACTTC.